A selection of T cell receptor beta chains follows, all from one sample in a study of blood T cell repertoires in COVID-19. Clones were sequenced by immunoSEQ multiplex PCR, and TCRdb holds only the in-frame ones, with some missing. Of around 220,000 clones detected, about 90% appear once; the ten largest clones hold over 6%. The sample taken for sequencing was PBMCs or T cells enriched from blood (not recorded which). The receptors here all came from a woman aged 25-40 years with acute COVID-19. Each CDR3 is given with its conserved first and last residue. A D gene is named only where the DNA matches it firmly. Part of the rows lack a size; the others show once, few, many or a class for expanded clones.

CASSEYGLAGPSTDTQYF | TGTGCCAGCAGTGAATATGGACTAGCGGGACCTAGCACAGATACGCAGTATTTT | TRBD2 | once | TRBJ2-3 | TRBV2
CASSPDRLDTQYF | TGTGCCAGCAGCCCTGACAGGCTTGATACGCAGTATTTT | - | - | TRBJ2-3 | TRBV7-2
CASSSGGYTEAFF | TGTGCCAGCAGCTCAGGGGGCTACACTGAAGCTTTCTTT | TRBD1 | - | TRBJ1-1 | TRBV7-9
CSVDIDGYTF | TGCAGCGTTGACATTGATGGCTACACCTTC | - | once | TRBJ1-2 | TRBV29-1
CASSFRGQNTEAFF | TGTGCCAGCAGTTTCAGGGGTCAGAACACTGAAGCTTTCTTT | - | few | TRBJ1-1 | TRBV27
CASNGGYSGELFF | TGTGCCAGCAATGGAGGGTATTCCGGGGAGCTGTTTTTT | - | - | TRBJ2-2 | TRBV9
CATSAGANVLTF | TGTGCCACCAGTGCAGGGGCCAACGTCCTGACTTTC | - | once | TRBJ2-6 | TRBV24-1
CASSSTGTGRGEKLFF | TGTGCCAGCAGCAGCACCGGGACAGGCCGGGGGGAAAAACTGTTTTTT | TRBD1 | few | TRBJ1-4 | TRBV28
CASSIESGLQYF | TGTGCCAGTAGTATAGAAAGCGGACTCCAGTACTTC | - | - | TRBJ2-7 | TRBV19
CASSLGQADEQYF | TGTGCCAGCAGCTTGGGACAGGCTGACGAGCAGTACTTC | - | - | TRBJ2-7 | TRBV5-8
CASSPDRRRTEAFF | TGCGCCAGCAGCCCCGACAGGCGACGGACTGAAGCTTTCTTT | - | - | TRBJ1-1 | TRBV4-3